The rows below give T cell receptor beta chains drawn from one sample of a study of graft-versus-host responses after intestinal transplantation. TCRdb's copy holds only in-frame clones and misses some; the assay was immunoSEQ multiplex PCR. Altogether some 120,000 clones are present, roughly 92% being singletons, with the ten largest covering about 0.2%. For these receptors, no antigen is known. The material was unstimulated CD4+ T cells sorted from spleen or lymph node cells, obtained before transplant. Receptors were obtained from a human donor who was the organ donor for an intestinal transplant. Each CDR3 is given with its conserved first and last residue. Each record gives: V gene, J gene, D gene, CDR3 DNA, CDR3 protein. A D gene is named only where the DNA matches it firmly.

TRBV7-3	TRBJ2-1	TRBD1	TGTGCCAGCAGCATGGGACAGCACAATGAGCAGTTCTTC	CASSMGQHNEQFF
TRBV19	TRBJ2-1	-	TGTGCCAGTAGTATTTCCAAAGCGGGTCCATACAATGAGCAGTTCTTC	CASSISKAGPYNEQFF
TRBV11-2	TRBJ2-4	-	TGTGCCAGCAGCCCAAGACTCTTCTATTTTTCCAAAAACATTCAGTACTTC	CASSPRLFYFSKNIQYF
TRBV6-5	TRBJ2-1	TRBD2	TGTGCCAGCAGCAGGGACTACCGGTCAAATGAGCAGTTCTTC	CASSRDYRSNEQFF
TRBV30	TRBJ1-4	-	TGTGCCTGGACCCCGACAGGTTTTGAAAAACTGTTTTTT	CAWTPTGFEKLFF
TRBV6-1	TRBJ2-5	TRBD2	TGTGCCAGCCCATCGGGGACTAGCGGGGTAGAGACCCAGTACTTC	CASPSGTSGVETQYF
TRBV28	TRBJ1-5	-	TGTGCCAGCAGTTTAGTGTCGACGGGCAATAGCAATCAGCCCCAGCATTTT	CASSLVSTGNSNQPQHF
TRBV15	TRBJ2-7	-	TGTGCCACCAGCAGAGACCGCGGGGTCCCCTACGAGCAGTACTTC	CATSRDRGVPYEQYF
TRBV12-5	TRBJ2-7	-	TGTGCTAGTGGCCCACGGGACGGCGCCTACGAGCAGTACTTC	CASGPRDGAYEQYF
TRBV9	TRBJ2-7	-	TGTGCCAGCAGCGTAGGAGGCCTAGCATCGATCTACGAGCAGTACTTC	CASSVGGLASIYEQYF
TRBV6-1	TRBJ1-6	-	TGTGCCAGCAGTGAAGTAGCATCACCCCTCCACTTT	CASSEVASPLHF
TRBV28	TRBJ1-2	TRBD1	TGTGCCAGCAGTTCGGCGACAGGGGGGTATGGCTACACCTTC	CASSSATGGYGYTF